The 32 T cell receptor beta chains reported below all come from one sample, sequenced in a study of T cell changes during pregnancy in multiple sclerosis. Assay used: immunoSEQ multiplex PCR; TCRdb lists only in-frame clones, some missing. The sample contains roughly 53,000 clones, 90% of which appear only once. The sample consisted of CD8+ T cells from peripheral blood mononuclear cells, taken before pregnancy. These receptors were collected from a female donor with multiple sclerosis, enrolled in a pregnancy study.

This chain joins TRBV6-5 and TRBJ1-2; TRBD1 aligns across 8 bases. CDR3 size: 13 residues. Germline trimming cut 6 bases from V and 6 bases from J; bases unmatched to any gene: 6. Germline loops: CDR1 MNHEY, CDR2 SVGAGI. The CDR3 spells CASSQTGVHGYTF. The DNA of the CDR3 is TGTGCCAGCAGCCAGACAGGGGTCCATGGCTACACCTTC.

In nucleotides, the CDR3 is TGTGCCAGCAGCTTGGGGGGGGTAGCGGGGGTCGCATTAGAGACCCAGTACTTC. It specifies CASSLGGVAGVALETQYF. This rearrangement joins TRBV5-6 to TRBJ2-5; 9 nucleotides align to TRBD2. The trim removed 0 bases at V and 4 bases at J, leaving 13 bases unmatched. The CDR3 is made up of 18 amino acids. CDR1 and CDR2 from the germline V gene are SGHDT and YYEEEE.

The CDR3 reads CASSQGGTYEQYF. The CDR3 coding sequence is TGTGCCAGCAGCCAAGGCGGAACTTACGAGCAGTACTTC. The rearrangement joins TRBV4-2 to TRBJ2-7; no clear D. V dropped 1 base and J dropped 4 bases, with 8 bases sitting between them. The CDR3 has 13 amino acids. Germline CDR1 reads LGHNA; CDR2 reads YNFKEQ.

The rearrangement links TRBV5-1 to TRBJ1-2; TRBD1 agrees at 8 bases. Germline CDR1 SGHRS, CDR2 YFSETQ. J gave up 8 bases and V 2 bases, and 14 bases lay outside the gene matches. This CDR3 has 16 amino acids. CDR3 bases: TGCGCCAGCAGCTTCGAGGACAGGGTTGAGTCTCAGGGCTACACCTTC. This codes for CASSFEDRVESQGYTF. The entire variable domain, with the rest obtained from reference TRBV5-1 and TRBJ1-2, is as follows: KAGVTQTPRYLIKTRGQQVTLSCSPISGHRSVSWYQQTPGQGLQFLFEYFSETQRNKGNFPGRFSGRQFSNSRSEMNVSTLELGDSALYLCASSFEDRVESQGYTFGSGTRLTVV.

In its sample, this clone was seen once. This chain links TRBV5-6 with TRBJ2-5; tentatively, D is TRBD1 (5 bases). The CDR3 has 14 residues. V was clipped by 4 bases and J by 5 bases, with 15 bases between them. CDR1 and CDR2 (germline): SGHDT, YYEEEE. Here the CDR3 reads CASSDGQGFETQYF. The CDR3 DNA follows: TGTGCCAGCAGCGATGGGCAGGGTTTTGAGACCCAGTACTTC.

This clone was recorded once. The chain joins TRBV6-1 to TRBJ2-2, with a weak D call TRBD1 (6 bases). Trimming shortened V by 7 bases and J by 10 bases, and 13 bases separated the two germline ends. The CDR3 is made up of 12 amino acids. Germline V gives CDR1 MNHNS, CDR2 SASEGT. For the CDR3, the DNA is TGTGCCAGCAACCCTACAGGGCCGGAGCTGTTTTTT. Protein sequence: CASNPTGPELFF.

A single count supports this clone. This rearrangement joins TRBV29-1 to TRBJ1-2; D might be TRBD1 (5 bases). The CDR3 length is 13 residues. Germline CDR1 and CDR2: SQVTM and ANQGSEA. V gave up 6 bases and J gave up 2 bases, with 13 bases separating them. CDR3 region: CSVTGRGNYGYTF. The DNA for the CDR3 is TGCAGCGTCACCGGGAGGGGAAACTATGGCTACACCTTC.

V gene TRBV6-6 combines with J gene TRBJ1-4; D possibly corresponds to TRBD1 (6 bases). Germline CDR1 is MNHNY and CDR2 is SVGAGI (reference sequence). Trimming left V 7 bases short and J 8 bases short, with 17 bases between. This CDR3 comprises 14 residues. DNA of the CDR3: TGTGCCAGCACCATAACAGGGAATACAGAAAAACTGTTTTTT. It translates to CASTITGNTEKLFF.

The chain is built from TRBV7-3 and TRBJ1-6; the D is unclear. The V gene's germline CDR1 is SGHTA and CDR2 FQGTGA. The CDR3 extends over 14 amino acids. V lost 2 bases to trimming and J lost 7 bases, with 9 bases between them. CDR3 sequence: CASSLEAPNSPLHF. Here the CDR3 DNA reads TGTGCCAGCAGCTTAGAAGCGCCGAATTCACCCCTCCACTTT. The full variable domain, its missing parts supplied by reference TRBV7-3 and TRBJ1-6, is GAGVSQTPSNKVTEKGKYVELRCDPISGHTALYWYRQSLGQGPEFLIYFQGTGAADDSGLPNDRFFAVRPEGSVSTLKIQRTERGDSAVYLCASSLEAPNSPLHFGNGTRLTVT.

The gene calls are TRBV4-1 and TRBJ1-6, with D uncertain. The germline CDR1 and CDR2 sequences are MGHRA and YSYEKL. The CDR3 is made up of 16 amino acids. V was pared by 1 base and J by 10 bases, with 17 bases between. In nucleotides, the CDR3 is TGCGCCAGCAGCCAAGTATCCGGGGAAAGGGAATCACCCCTCCACTTT. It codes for CASSQVSGERESPLHF.

CDR3 in amino acids: CASSRAGEHNQPQHF. The CDR3 coding sequence is TGTGCCAGCAGCCGAGCTGGGGAGCACAATCAGCCCCAGCATTTT. The V and J genes are TRBV7-9 and TRBJ1-5, with unresolved D. This CDR3 has 15 amino acids. Trimming stripped 5 bases from V and 3 bases from J, with 14 bases between. Germline CDR1 reads SEHNR; CDR2 reads FQNEAQ (reference sequence). Filled out from reference TRBV7-9 and TRBJ1-5, the complete variable domain reads DTGVSQNPRHKITKRGQNVTFRCDPISEHNRLYWYRQTLGQGPEFLTYFQNEAQLEKSRLLSDRFSAERPKGSFSTLEIQRTEQGDSAMYLCASSRAGEHNQPQHFGDGTRLSIL.

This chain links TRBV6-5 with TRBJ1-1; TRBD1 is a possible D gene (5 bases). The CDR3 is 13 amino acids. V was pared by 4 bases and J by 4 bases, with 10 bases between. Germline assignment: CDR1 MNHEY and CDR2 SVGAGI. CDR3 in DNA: TGTGCCAGCAGTTCAGGGATGGGCACTGAAGCTTTCTTT. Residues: CASSSGMGTEAFF.

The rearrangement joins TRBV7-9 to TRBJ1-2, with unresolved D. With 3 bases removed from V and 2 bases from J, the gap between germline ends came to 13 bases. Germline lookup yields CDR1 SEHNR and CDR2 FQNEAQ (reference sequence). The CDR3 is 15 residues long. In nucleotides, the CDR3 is TGTGCCAGCAGCTTCGCAGATACTACCAACTATGGCTACACCTTC. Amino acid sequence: CASSFADTTNYGYTF.

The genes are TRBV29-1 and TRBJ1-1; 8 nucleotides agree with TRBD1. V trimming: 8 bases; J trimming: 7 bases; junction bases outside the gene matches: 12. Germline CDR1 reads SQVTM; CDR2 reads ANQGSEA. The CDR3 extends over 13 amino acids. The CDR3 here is CSSPGTGGLEAFF. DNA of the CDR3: TGCAGCTCCCCCGGGACAGGAGGACTTGAAGCTTTCTTT.

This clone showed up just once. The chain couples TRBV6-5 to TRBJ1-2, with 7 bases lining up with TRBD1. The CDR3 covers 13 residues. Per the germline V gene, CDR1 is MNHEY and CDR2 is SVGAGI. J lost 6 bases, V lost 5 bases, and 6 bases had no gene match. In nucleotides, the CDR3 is TGTGCCAGCAGTGCGACAGGGTCCAATGGCTACACCTTC. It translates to CASSATGSNGYTF.

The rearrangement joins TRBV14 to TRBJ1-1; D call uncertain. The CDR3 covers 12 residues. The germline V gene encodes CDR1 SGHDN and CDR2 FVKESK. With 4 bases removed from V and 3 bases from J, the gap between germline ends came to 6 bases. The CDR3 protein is CASSPHYTEAFF. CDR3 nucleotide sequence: TGTGCCAGCAGCCCCCATTACACTGAAGCTTTCTTT.

In DNA, the CDR3 is TGTGCCAGCAGCTTTAGCGGGGGTGGGGAGCTGTTTTTT. Protein: CASSFSGGGELFF. The gene calls are TRBV11-2 and TRBJ2-2; 9 bases line up with TRBD2. This CDR3 is built from 13 residues. Losses at the gene ends were 3 bases for V and 8 bases for J; bases not matched to a gene: 1. Germline V gene lookup returns CDR1 SGHAT and CDR2 FQNNGV.

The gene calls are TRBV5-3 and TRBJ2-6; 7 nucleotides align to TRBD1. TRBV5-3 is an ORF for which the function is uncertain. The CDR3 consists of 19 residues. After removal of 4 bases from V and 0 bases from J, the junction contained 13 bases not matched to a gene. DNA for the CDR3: TGTGCCAGAAGCGGGAACCCCGGGACAGTGGACTCTGGGGCCAACGTCCTGACTTTC. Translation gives CARSGNPGTVDSGANVLTF.

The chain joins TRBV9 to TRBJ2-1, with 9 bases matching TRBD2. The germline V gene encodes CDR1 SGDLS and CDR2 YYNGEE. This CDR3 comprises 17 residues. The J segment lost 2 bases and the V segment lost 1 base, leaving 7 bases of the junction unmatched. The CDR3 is CASSVRSAGGPYNEQFF. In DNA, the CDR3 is TGTGCCAGCAGCGTACGATCGGCGGGGGGGCCCTACAATGAGCAGTTCTTC. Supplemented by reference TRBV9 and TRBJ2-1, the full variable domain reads DSGVTQTPKHLITATGQRVTLRCSPRSGDLSVYWYQQSLDQGLQFLIQYYNGEERAKGNILERFSAQQFPDLHSELNLSSLELGDSALYFCASSVRSAGGPYNEQFFGPGTRLTVL.

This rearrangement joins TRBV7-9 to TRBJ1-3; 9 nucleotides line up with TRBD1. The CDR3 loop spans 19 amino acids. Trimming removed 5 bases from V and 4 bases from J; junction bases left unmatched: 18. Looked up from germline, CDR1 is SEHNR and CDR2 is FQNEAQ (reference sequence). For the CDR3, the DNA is TGTGCCAGCAGCCCCTCCGGGACAGGGTTCCCTGTTCCGGGAAACACCATATATTTT. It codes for CASSPSGTGFPVPGNTIYF.

The CDR3 region is CASTGSNTGELFF. For the CDR3, the DNA is TGTGCCAGCACAGGGTCTAACACCGGGGAGCTGTTTTTT. The rearrangement joins TRBV27 to TRBJ2-2, with a tentative D call TRBD1 (5 bases). There are 13 residues in the CDR3. Trimming pared 7 bases from V and 2 bases from J, leaving 8 bases between. Germline CDR1 reads MNHEY; CDR2 reads SMNVEV (reference sequence).

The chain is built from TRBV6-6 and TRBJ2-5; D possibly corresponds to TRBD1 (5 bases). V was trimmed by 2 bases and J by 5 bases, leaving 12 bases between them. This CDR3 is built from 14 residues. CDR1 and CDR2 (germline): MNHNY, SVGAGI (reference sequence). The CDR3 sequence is CASSYGQGTETQYF. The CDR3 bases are TGTGCCAGCAGTTACGGCCAGGGAACGGAGACCCAGTACTTC.

CDR3 in amino acids: CASSDQGGTNEKLFF. DNA of the CDR3: TGTGCCAGCAGCGACCAGGGGGGAACTAATGAAAAACTGTTTTTT. The chain couples TRBV9 to TRBJ1-4; 7 bases line up with TRBD1. The CDR3 is 15 residues long. V lost 3 bases, J lost 1 base, and 3 bases stayed unmatched. CDR1 SGDLS and CDR2 YYNGEE come from the germline V gene. Using reference TRBV9 and TRBJ1-4 for the parts outside the CDR3, the full variable domain is DSGVTQTPKHLITATGQRVTLRCSPRSGDLSVYWYQQSLDQGLQFLIQYYNGEERAKGNILERFSAQQFPDLHSELNLSSLELGDSALYFCASSDQGGTNEKLFFGSGTQLSVL.

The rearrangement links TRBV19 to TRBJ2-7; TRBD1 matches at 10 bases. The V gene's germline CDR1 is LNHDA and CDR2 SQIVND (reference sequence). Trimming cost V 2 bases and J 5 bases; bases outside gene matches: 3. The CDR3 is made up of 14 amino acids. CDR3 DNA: TGTGCCAGTAGTATAATCGGGACAGGGGACGAGCAGTACTTC. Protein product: CASSIIGTGDEQYF. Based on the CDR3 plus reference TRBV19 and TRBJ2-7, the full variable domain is DGGITQSPKYLFRKEGQNVTLSCEQNLNHDAMYWYRQDPGQGLRLIYYSQIVNDFQKGDIAEGYSVSREKKESFPLTVTSAQKNPTAFYLCASSIIGTGDEQYFGPGTRLTVT.

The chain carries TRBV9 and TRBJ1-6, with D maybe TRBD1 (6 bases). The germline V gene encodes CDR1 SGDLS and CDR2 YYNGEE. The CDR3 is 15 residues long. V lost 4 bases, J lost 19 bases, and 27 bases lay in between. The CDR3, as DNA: TGTGCCAGCAGCCACAGCGGGGGCCAAGATCCCCCAAAGCACTTT. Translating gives CASSHSGGQDPPKHF.

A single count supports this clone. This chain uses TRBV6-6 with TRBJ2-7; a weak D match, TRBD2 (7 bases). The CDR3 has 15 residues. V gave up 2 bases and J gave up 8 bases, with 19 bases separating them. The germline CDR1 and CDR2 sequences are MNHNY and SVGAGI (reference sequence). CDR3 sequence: CASSYEGGGQSQQYF. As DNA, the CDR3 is TGTGCCAGCAGTTACGAGGGAGGGGGACAAAGTCAGCAGTACTTC.

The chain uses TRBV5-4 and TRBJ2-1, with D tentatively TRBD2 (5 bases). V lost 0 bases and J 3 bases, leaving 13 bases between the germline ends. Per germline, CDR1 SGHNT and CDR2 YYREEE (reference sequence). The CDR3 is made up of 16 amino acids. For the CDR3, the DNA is TGTGCCAGCAGCTTGGAACCCGGGGTTGGCTACAATGAGCAGTTCTTC. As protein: CASSLEPGVGYNEQFF.

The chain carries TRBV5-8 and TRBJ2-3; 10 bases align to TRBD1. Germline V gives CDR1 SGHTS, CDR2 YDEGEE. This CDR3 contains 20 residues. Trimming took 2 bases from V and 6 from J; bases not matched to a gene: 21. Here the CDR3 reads CASSLGFEGRTGGASDTQYF. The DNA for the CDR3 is TGTGCCAGCAGCTTAGGGTTTGAGGGCAGGACAGGGGGAGCTTCGGATACGCAGTATTTT.

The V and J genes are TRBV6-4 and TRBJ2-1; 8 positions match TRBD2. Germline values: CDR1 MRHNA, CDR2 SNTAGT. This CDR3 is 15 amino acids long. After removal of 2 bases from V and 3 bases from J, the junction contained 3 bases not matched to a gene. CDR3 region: CASSDPGLDYNEQFF. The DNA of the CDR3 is TGTGCCAGCAGTGACCCGGGACTAGACTACAATGAGCAGTTCTTC.

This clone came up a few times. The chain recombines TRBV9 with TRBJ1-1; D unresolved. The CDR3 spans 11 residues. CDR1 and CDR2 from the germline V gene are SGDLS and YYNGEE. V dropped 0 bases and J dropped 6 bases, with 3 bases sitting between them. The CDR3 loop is CASSVGAEAFF. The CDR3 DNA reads TGTGCCAGCAGCGTAGGCGCTGAAGCTTTCTTT.

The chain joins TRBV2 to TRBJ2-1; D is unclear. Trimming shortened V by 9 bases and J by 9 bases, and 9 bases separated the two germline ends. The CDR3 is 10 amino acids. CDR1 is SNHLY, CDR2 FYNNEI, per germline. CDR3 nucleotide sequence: TGTGCCAGTAGGAGCAGTGAGCAGTTCTTC. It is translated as CASRSSEQFF.

The CDR3 is CASRQAGGQFF. Written as DNA, the CDR3 is TGTGCCAGTAGGCAGGCCGGGGGGCAGTTCTTC. This chain uses TRBV19 with TRBJ2-1; tentative D call: TRBD2 (6 bases). This CDR3 region has 11 residues. Germline CDR1 and CDR2: LNHDA and SQIVND (reference sequence). V gave up 6 bases and J gave up 12 bases, with 12 bases separating them.